A single sample is the source of the 2 T cell receptor beta chains below, sequenced in a study of blood T cell repertoires in COVID-19. TCRdb's table, derived via immunoSEQ multiplex PCR, lists solely in-frame clones and lacks some. Among approximately 100,000 clones listed, 69% were seen once. Sequenced input: peripheral blood. The receptors derive from an elderly man with acute or convalescent COVID-19.

The chain couples TRBV7-2 to TRBJ2-5, with a possible D match to TRBD1 (5 bases). Germline V lookup: CDR1 SGHTA, CDR2 FQGNSA. The CDR3 loop spans 15 amino acids. Trimming took off 1 base at V and 3 bases at J, with 12 bases between the two ends. The CDR3, as DNA: TGTGCCAGCAGCTTAGGGCAGGGTAGAAAAGAGACCCAGTACTTC. This translates into CASSLGQGRKETQYF.

The rearrangement links TRBV18 to TRBJ2-2; possible D gene TRBD2, 5 bases. The germline CDR1 and CDR2 sequences are KGHSH and LQKENI. Trimming shortened V by 6 bases and J by 3 bases, and 14 bases separated the two germline ends. The CDR3 covers 15 residues. CDR3 sequence reads: CASSRSIGDTGELFF. DNA for the CDR3: TGTGCCAGCTCGCGTAGTATCGGGGACACCGGGGAGCTGTTTTTT.